Given below is one T cell receptor (beta chain) in context. These data come from a study of blood T cell repertoires in COVID-19. Profiling relied on immunoSEQ multiplex PCR, and the TCRdb table lists in-frame clones only, not all of them. This repertoire shows a few hundred thousand clones, roughly 87% found once; its top ten account for about 4.9%. The CDR3 covers 15 residues. Germline V lookup: CDR1 SGHNT, CDR2 YYREEE (reference sequence). V lost 2 bases and J lost 4, with 15 bases in between. This study enrolled people aged about 18 to 95 from approximately 24 US geographic areas. Sequenced material: PBMCs or T cells enriched from blood (not recorded which). The chain uses TRBV5-4 and TRBJ1-2; perhaps TRBD1 as D (5 bases). The receptor was isolated from a woman in her 50s who had recovered from COVID-19. This CDR3 reads CASSFRPIGGYGYTF. For the CDR3, the DNA is TGTGCCAGCAGCTTTAGGCCGATCGGGGGCTATGGCTACACCTTC. The entire variable domain, with the rest obtained from reference TRBV5-4 and TRBJ1-2, is as follows: ETGVTQSPTHLIKTRGQQVTLRCSSQSGHNTVSWYQQALGQGPQFIFQYYREEENGRGNFPPRFSGLQFPNYSSELNVNALELDDSALYLCASSFRPIGGYGYTFGSGTRLTVV.